The 17 T cell receptor beta chains reported below all come from one sample, sequenced in a study of blood T cell repertoires in COVID-19. Data came from immunoSEQ multiplex PCR; TCRdb stores just in-frame clones and leaves some out. The data hold approximately 200,000 clones, with around four fifths observed a single time. Sequencing was carried out using PBMCs or T cells enriched from blood (not recorded which). The source is a middle-aged man who had recovered from COVID-19.

V gene TRBV6-5 combines with J gene TRBJ2-3; tentatively, D is TRBD2 (6 bases). V was cut by 4 bases and J by 2 bases, with 13 bases left in between. CDR1 MNHEY and CDR2 SVGAGI come from the germline V gene. The CDR3 is 15 residues long. This CDR3 reads CASSWLAEDTDTQYF. In DNA, the CDR3 is TGTGCCAGCAGTTGGTTAGCGGAGGACACAGATACGCAGTATTTT.

V and J are TRBV2 and TRBJ1-2, with D unclear. Germline CDR1 and CDR2: SNHLY and FYNNEI. Trimming stripped 3 bases from V and 2 bases from J, with 7 bases between. The CDR3 spans 13 residues. The CDR3 here is CASSETPNYGYTF. CDR3 DNA sequence: TGTGCCAGCAGTGAGACTCCAAACTATGGCTACACCTTC.

In DNA form, the CDR3 reads TGCAGTGCTAGTCCGTCGGGGCGGGAGGGCCTGACCGAGACCCAGTACTTC. Its translation: CSASPSGREGLTETQYF. J is TRBJ2-5 and V is TRBV20-1; the match to TRBD2 covers 9 bases. Germline values: CDR1 DFQATT, CDR2 SNEGSKA (reference sequence). Unmatched junction bases numbered 16, after V lost 3 bases and J lost 5 bases. The CDR3 totals 17 residues.

The chain is built from TRBV5-1 and TRBJ2-7; 10 positions match TRBD1. The CDR3 runs 16 residues. Germline values: CDR1 SGHRS, CDR2 YFSETQ. Losses at the gene ends were 0 bases for V and 4 bases for J; bases not matched to a gene: 7. The CDR3: CASSLVILGQGYEQYV. In nucleotides, the CDR3 is TGCGCCAGCAGCTTGGTCATTTTGGGACAGGGGTACGAGCAGTACGTC.

CDR3 sequence (DNA): TGTGCCAGCAGCCAAGAGGGACAGGGGAGGAACGAGCAGTACTTC. Translation gives CASSQEGQGRNEQYF. The chain combines TRBV3-1 (or the pseudogene TRBV3-2) with TRBJ2-7; 10 bases are shared with TRBD1. Germline lookup yields CDR1 LGHDT and CDR2 YNNKEL (reference sequence). V shed 0 bases and J 5 bases; nucleotides not matched to a gene: 4. The CDR3 runs 15 residues.

The chain links TRBV3-1 (or the pseudogene TRBV3-2) to TRBJ2-1; TRBD2 matches at 13 bases. Per the germline V gene, CDR1 is LGHDT and CDR2 is YNNKEL (reference sequence). V shed 4 bases and J 9 bases; nucleotides not matched to a gene: 9. The CDR3 covers 16 residues. The CDR3 nucleotides are TGTGCCAGCAGCCCACCCGGACTAGCGGGAGAAGGTGAGCAGTTCTTC. This sequence encodes CASSPPGLAGEGEQFF.

The chain recombines TRBV29-1 with TRBJ1-1; D call uncertain. Germline lookup yields CDR1 SQVTM and CDR2 ANQGSEA. The ends were cut back, 3 bases at V and 0 bases at J, with 8 bases in the middle. The CDR3 covers 13 residues. The DNA for the CDR3 is TGCAGCGTTGAGGTACCTATGAACACTGAAGCTTTCTTT. Protein product: CSVEVPMNTEAFF.

V is TRBV2 and J is TRBJ2-7, with D perhaps TRBD2 (5 bases). V lost 4 bases to trimming and J lost 2 bases, with 9 bases between them. Germline loops: CDR1 SNHLY, CDR2 FYNNEI. The CDR3 loop spans 13 amino acids. CDR3 amino acids: CASSGLFPYEQYV. The CDR3 nucleotides read TGTGCCAGCAGTGGACTATTTCCCTACGAGCAGTACGTC.

J is TRBJ2-1 and V is TRBV11-3; 9 bases agree with TRBD1. J was trimmed by 2 bases and V by 4 bases; bases with no gene match: 3. CDR1 is SGHNT and CDR2 is YENEEA in the germline V gene. This CDR3 is 15 amino acids long. This CDR3 reads CASSYGTGTYNEQFF. The CDR3 coding sequence is TGTGCCAGCAGCTACGGGACAGGGACCTACAATGAGCAGTTCTTC.

About this clone: Other DNA sequences from this sample encode an identical CDR3 as well. The chain links TRBV5-1 to TRBJ1-1; TRBD1 aligns across 7 bases. J gave up 2 bases and V 0 bases, and 1 base lay outside the gene matches. This CDR3 region has 14 residues. Germline V gene sequence: CDR1 SGHRS, CDR2 YFSETQ. The CDR3 sequence is CASSLDRGNTEAFF. CDR3 sequence (DNA): TGCGCCAGCAGCTTGGACAGGGGAAACACTGAAGCTTTCTTT.

The chain uses TRBV10-1 and TRBJ2-3; TRBD2 agrees at 8 bases. This CDR3 is built from 15 residues. Germline-derived CDR1 and CDR2 are WNHNN and SYGVQD (reference sequence). The V segment lost 2 bases and the J segment 8 bases; nucleotides outside the gene matches: 9. CDR3 residues: CASSEGREGLGTQYF. CDR3 in DNA: TGCGCCAGCAGTGAGGGTCGGGAGGGCCTCGGTACGCAGTATTTT.

The chain uses TRBV2 and TRBJ2-5, with D perhaps TRBD2 (5 bases). V lost 8 bases and J 5 bases, leaving 9 bases between the germline ends. The CDR3 is 11 amino acids. CDR1 is SNHLY, CDR2 FYNNEI, per germline. The CDR3 DNA follows: TGTGCCAGCGGGGAGTGGGAGACCCAGTACTTC. This translates into CASGEWETQYF. The variable domain in full, with the rest retrieved from reference TRBV2 and TRBJ2-5, is EPEVTQTPSHQVTQMGQEVILRCVPISNHLYFYWYRQILGQKVEFLVSFYNNEISEKSEIFDDQFSVERPDGSNFTLKIRSTKLEDSAMYFCASGEWETQYFGPGTRLLVL.

This clone was recorded only once. This sequence joins TRBV10-1 and TRBJ2-7; possible D gene TRBD2, 5 bases. CDR1 is WNHNN, CDR2 SYGVQD, per germline (reference sequence). V shed 3 bases and J shed 0 bases, with 12 bases lying between them. The CDR3 has 15 residues. The CDR3 is CASSDSTMSSYEQYF. The CDR3 coding sequence is TGCGCCAGCAGTGATTCGACTATGTCCTCCTACGAGCAGTACTTC.

This sequence joins TRBV7-8 and TRBJ2-1; TRBD1 is a possible D gene (6 bases). Germline V gives CDR1 SGHVS, CDR2 FQNEAQ. Trimming took off 10 bases at V and 7 bases at J, with 23 bases between the two ends. This CDR3 has 15 amino acids. The CDR3 DNA reads as TGTGCCAAAGCCAGGGGTGTCCCCCGGGCTAATGAGCAGTTCTTC. Protein: CAKARGVPRANEQFF.

The chain is built from TRBV9 and TRBJ2-7, with 10 bases aligning to TRBD2. Germline V CDR1 and CDR2: SGDLS, YYNGEE. V lost 8 bases to trimming and J lost 0 bases; unmatched junction nucleotides: 11. The CDR3 totals 16 residues. This CDR3 is CARTGTSVRSSYEQYV. CDR3 bases: TGTGCCAGGACCGGGACTAGCGTAAGGAGCTCCTACGAGCAGTACGTC.

V gene TRBV4-3 combines with J gene TRBJ1-2; TRBD1 might be the D (5 bases). V shed 0 bases and J shed 0 bases, with 17 bases lying between them. Germline assignment: CDR1 LGHNA and CDR2 YSLEER. The CDR3 contains 18 residues. The CDR3 region has the DNA TGCGCCAGCAGCCAAGATAGGGGCAGTCTTTCAGCTAACTATGGCTACACCTTC. This sequence encodes CASSQDRGSLSANYGYTF.

This clone was observed a single time. The chain links TRBV5-5 to TRBJ1-6; 11 bases are a match to TRBD1. Germline V gene sequence: CDR1 SGHKS, CDR2 YYEKEE (reference sequence). V was pared by 7 bases and J by 5 bases, with 5 bases of the junction left unmatched. The CDR3 extends over 15 amino acids. CDR3 loop: CASVPGQGDNSPLHF. CDR3 nucleotide sequence: TGTGCCAGCGTACCGGGACAGGGGGATAATTCACCCCTCCACTTT.